This T cell receptor (beta chain) was recovered during a study of T-cell reconstitution after alpha-beta-depleted transplantation in children. Regarding the study as a whole: Some patients' high day-60 TCRbeta diversity was attributed to recipient cells surviving conditioning. T cells produced anew were the main source of T-cell counts and diversity one year after transplant. The origin of alpha-beta T cells about two months after transplant was reportedly several hundred expanded graft clones.

Unique molecular identifiers featured in how the TCRbeta library was prepared. TCRdb passed the PCR reads through MiXCR, listing each CDR3 protein once. The repertoire holds roughly 300,000 distinct CDR3 sequences, roughly 11% seen once, with roughly a quarter in the top ten. Between the trimmed V and J ends, which lost 3 bases and 6 bases, there was a span of 15 bases. This CDR3 comprises 15 residues. CDR1 is LNHDA and CDR2 is SQIVND in the germline V gene (reference sequence). A few counts support this clonotype. The antigen is not known. The rearrangement links TRBV19 to TRBJ1-5; no clear D gene. The sequence was collected from a male patient between 2 and 15 years old who had a stem cell transplant for chronic granulomatous disease, so the T cells may come from the graft donor. This sample comprised peripheral blood, obtained 180 days after TCRalphabeta/CD19-depleted stem cell transplant. CDR3 protein: CASSIPGSAGQPQHF. The CDR3 DNA reads as TGTGCCAGTAGTATTCCGGGATCAGCGGGTCAGCCCCAGCATTTT.